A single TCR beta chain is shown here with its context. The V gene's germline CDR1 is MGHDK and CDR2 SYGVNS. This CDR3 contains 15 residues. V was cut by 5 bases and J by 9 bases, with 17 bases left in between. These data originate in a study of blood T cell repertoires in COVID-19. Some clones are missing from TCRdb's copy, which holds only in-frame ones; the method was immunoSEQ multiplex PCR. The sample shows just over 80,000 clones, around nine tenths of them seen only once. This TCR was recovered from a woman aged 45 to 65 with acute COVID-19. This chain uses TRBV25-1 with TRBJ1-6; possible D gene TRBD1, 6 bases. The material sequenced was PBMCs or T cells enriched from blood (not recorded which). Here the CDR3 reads CASSNRDTISSPLHF. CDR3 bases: TGTGCCAGCAGTAACCGGGACACGATATCTTCACCCCTCCACTTT.